This T cell receptor (beta chain) was obtained from a study of blood T cells in healthy people across ages. This clonotype was seen only a few times. Primed by a sample-barcoded 5' primer and a J-beta primer mix, a second PCR proceeded for 7 to 11 cycles. TCRdb reprocessed the 5' RACE reads with MiXCR, giving one entry per CDR3 protein. This table holds roughly 560,000 distinct CDR3 sequences, around 24% found once. Another study also made use of these data, one on T cells of mothers and their children.

The clonotype was recovered from a boy between 10 and 17 years old in good health. The sequenced sample was blood.

The CDR3 sequence is CASGTRFGSGGTYEQYF. CDR3 in DNA: TGTGCCAGCGGAACCCGGTTTGGGAGCGGGGGAACCTACGAGCAGTACTTC. This chain joins TRBV7-2 and TRBJ2-5, with 8 positions matching TRBD2. The end of the DNA fits TRBJ2-7 better, so the J call may be wrong. The CDR3 runs to 17 residues. Germline V gives CDR1 SGHTA, CDR2 FQGNSA.